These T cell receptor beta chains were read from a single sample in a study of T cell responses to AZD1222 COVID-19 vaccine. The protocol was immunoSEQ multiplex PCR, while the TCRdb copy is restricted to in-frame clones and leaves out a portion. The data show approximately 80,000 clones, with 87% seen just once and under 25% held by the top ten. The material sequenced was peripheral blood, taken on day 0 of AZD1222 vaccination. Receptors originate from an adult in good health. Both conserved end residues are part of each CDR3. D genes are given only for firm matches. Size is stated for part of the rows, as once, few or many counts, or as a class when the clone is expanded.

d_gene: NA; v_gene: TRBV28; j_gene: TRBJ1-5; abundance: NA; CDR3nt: TGTGCCAGCATCCCCGGGAGCACAAATCAGCCCCAGCATTTT; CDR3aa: CASIPGSTNQPQHF
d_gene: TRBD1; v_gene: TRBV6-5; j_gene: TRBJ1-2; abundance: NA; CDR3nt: TGTGCCAGCAGTTGGGGGACAGGGGACTATGGCTACACCTTC; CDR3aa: CASSWGTGDYGYTF
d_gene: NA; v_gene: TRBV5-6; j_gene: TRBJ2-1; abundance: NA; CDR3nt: TGTGCCAGCAGCTTGTCGGTGCTGAGCTCCTACAATGAGCAGTTCTTC; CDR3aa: CASSLSVLSSYNEQFF
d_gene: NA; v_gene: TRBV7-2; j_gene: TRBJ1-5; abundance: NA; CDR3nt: TGTGCCAGCAGCTTATTCTCGGATCAGCCCCAGCATTTT; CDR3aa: CASSLFSDQPQHF
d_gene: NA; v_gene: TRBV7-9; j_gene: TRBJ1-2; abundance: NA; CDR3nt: TGTGCCAGCAGCTTAGATCTGTCCAACGGCTATGGCTACACCTTC; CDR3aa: CASSLDLSNGYGYTF
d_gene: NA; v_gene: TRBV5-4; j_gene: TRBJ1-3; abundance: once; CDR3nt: TGTGCCAGCAGCACCGGAGACTCTGGAAACACCATATATTTT; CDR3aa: CASSTGDSGNTIYF
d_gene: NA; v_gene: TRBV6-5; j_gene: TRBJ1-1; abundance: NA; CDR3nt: TGTGCCAGCCTGAAGAGGGGAGGGGGTGGCACTGAAGCTTTCTTT; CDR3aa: CASLKRGGGGTEAFF
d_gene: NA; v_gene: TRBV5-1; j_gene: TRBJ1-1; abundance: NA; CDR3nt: TGCGCCAGCAGCTTGAGCGGTGACACTGAAGCTTTCTTT; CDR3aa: CASSLSGDTEAFF
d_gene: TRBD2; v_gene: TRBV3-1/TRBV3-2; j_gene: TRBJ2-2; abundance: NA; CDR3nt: TGTGCCAGCAGCCCCCCGGGACTAGTTGCCGGGGAGCTGTTTTTT; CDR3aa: CASSPPGLVAGELFF
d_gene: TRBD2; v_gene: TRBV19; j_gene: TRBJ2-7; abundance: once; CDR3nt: TGTGCCAGCCACAGCGGGAGGGCCACAAACGAGCAGTACTTC; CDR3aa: CASHSGRATNEQYF
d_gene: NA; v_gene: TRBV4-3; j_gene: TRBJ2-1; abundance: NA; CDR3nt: TGCGCCAGCAGCCAGAGACTAGGGGGGAATGAGCAGTTCTTC; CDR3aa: CASSQRLGGNEQFF
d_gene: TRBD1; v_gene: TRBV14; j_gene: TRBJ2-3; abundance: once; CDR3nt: TGTGCCAGCAGCGTCGGACAGGGGGCCACAGATACGCAGTATTTT; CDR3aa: CASSVGQGATDTQYF
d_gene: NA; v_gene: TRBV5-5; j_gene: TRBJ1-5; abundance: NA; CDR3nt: TGTGCCAGCAGCTTGAAGGACGTTCAGCCCCAGCATTTT; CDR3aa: CASSLKDVQPQHF